This TCR beta chain was captured in a study of T-cell reconstitution after alpha-beta-depleted transplantation in children. Unique molecular identifiers were incorporated when the TCRbeta library was constructed. TCRdb ran MiXCR on the PCR reads and lists one entry per CDR3 protein. Of about 600,000 distinct CDR3 sequences in the sample, 13% are singletons; the top ten hold 2.2%. Study outcomes and limitations: T-cell numbers and diversity one year post-transplant derived largely from freshly generated T cells. Approximately two months post-transplant, alpha-beta T cells reportedly originated from several hundred expanded graft clones.

This clonotype was seen a few times. What it binds is unknown. This sample comprised PBMCs, mostly from graft donor cells, obtained 360 days after TCRalphabeta/CD19-depleted stem cell transplant. The clonotype comes from a male patient younger than 18 who had a stem cell transplant for acute myeloid leukemia, so the T cells may come from the graft donor.

The CDR3 region has the DNA TGTGCCAGTAAGACAGGGGCCACTGAAGCTTTCTTT. Amino acid sequence: CASKTGATEAFF. The V gene is TRBV19, the J gene TRBJ1-1, with TRBD1 matching over 8 bases. CDR3 length: 12 residues. The junction had 2 bases not matched to a gene; V was cut back by 7 bases and J by 4 bases. CDR1 is LNHDA and CDR2 is SQIVND in the germline V gene (reference sequence).